The present entry profiles one T cell receptor beta chain with its context. Its antigen remains unidentified. The germline V gene encodes CDR1 SNHLY and CDR2 FYNNEI. This CDR3 has 15 amino acids. V lost 3 bases to trimming and J lost 1 base, with 10 bases between them. The data were obtained in a study of T cell responses to AZD1222 COVID-19 vaccine. General observations from the study: Donors were chiefly white British, with a greater number of females, and clonal diversity was perhaps underestimated.

Generated by immunoSEQ multiplex PCR, the TCRdb table keeps only in-frame clones and is missing some. This table has some 140,000 clones, around 90% appearing once. Sequences were derived from peripheral blood, sampled on day 0 of AZD1222 vaccination. The clonotype comes from an adult in good health. The genes are TRBV2 and TRBJ1-3; D gene uncertain. CDR3: CASSDKGWSGNTIYF. The CDR3, as DNA: TGTGCCAGCAGTGATAAGGGCTGGTCTGGAAACACCATATATTTT.